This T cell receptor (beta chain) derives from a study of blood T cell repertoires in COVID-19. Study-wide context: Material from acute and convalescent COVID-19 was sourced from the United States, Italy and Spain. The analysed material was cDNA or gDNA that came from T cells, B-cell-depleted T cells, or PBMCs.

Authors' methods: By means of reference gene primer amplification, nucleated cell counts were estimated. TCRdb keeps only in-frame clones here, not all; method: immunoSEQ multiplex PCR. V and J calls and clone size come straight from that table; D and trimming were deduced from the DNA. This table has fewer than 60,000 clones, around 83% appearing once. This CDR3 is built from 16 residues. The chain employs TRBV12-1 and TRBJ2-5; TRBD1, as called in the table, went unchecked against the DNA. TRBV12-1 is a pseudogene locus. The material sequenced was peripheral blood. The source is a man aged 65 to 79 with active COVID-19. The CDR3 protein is CASSFGLGQEQETQYF. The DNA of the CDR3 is TGTGCCAGCAGCTTTGGCTTGGGGCAGGAACAAGAGACCCAGTACTTC.